A selection of T cell receptor beta chains follows, all from one sample in a study of high-grade serous ovarian cancer treatment subgroups. The table came from immunoSEQ multiplex PCR; TCRdb's copy has only in-frame clones and leaves some out. The sample records about 33,000 clones, 75% to 85% being singletons. Sequenced input: tumor tissue. These receptors were taken from a human donor with high-grade serous ovarian cancer. Both conserved end residues are part of each CDR3. A D gene is named only where the DNA matches it firmly. The size entry is marked missing in some rows and otherwise reads once, few, many or a size class.

D gene,clone size,V gene,J gene,CDR3 DNA,CDR3 protein
-,-,TRBV4-1,TRBJ1-2,TGCGCCAGCAGCCCAGGGTCAGGGGCGAGTGGCTACACCTTC,CASSPGSGASGYTF
-,-,TRBV4-2,TRBJ1-5,TGTGCCAGCAGCCTCGGCGGGGGGGCGCGAAGCAATCAGCCCCAGCATTTT,CASSLGGGARSNQPQHF
TRBD1,-,TRBV11-3,TRBJ2-5,TGTGCCAGCAGCCCGGGACAGGGGACACAAGAGACCCAGTACTTC,CASSPGQGTQETQYF
-,-,TRBV28,TRBJ2-2,TGTGCCAGCAGTTTACGGGCCGGGGAGCTGTTTTTT,CASSLRAGELFF
TRBD1,-,TRBV10-3,TRBJ2-5,TGTGCCATCAGGGACAGGGAAGAGACCCAGTACTTC,CAIRDREETQYF
-,once,TRBV4-2,TRBJ2-7,TGTGCCAGCAGCCAAAACCAGAATTACGAGCAGTACTTC,CASSQNQNYEQYF
-,-,TRBV19,TRBJ2-1,TGTGCCAGTAGTATAGCGAACAACCCCTCCTACAATGAGCAGTTCTTC,CASSIANNPSYNEQFF
TRBD1,once,TRBV7-9,TRBJ1-2,TGTGCCAGCAGCTTTAAGACAGGGACCCGAGACACCTTC,CASSFKTGTRDTF
-,-,TRBV5-1,TRBJ2-7,TGCGCCAGCAGCTTGGATCACTACGAGCAGTACTTC,CASSLDHYEQYF
-,few,TRBV27,TRBJ1-4,TGTGCCAGCACTCACGGGGAAAAACTGTTTTTT,CASTHGEKLFF
-,few,TRBV7-9,TRBJ1-5,TGTGCCAGCAGTCTAGGCAATCAGCCCCAGCATTTT,CASSLGNQPQHF
-,-,TRBV28,TRBJ2-4,TGTGCCAGCAGCACCACACCGAAAAACATTCAGTACTTC,CASSTTPKNIQYF
-,few,TRBV19,TRBJ1-1,TGTGCCAGTAGTATGTCGATCGGAACGAACACTGAAGCTTTCTTT,CASSMSIGTNTEAFF
TRBD1,-,TRBV13,TRBJ2-5,TGTGCCAGCAGCCCCCGGGACAGGGGGGACCAAGAGACCCAGTACTTC,CASSPRDRGDQETQYF
-,-,TRBV21-1,TRBJ2-2,TGTGCCAGCAGAACGACAGTCCCGAACACCGGGGAGCTGTTTTTT,CASRTTVPNTGELFF
TRBD2,-,TRBV7-2,TRBJ2-7,TGTGCCAGCCGAAGGGGACTAGGTCCCTACGAGCAGTACTTC,CASRRGLGPYEQYF
-,-,TRBV28,TRBJ1-5,TGTGCCAGCAGCTTTCTCTCAGGTCTTTATAGCAATCAGCCCCAGCATTTT,CASSFLSGLYSNQPQHF
-,-,TRBV11-3,TRBJ2-4,TGTGCCAGCAGCTATACCGGGCCTTACAACATTCAGTACTTC,CASSYTGPYNIQYF
TRBD1,-,TRBV5-4,TRBJ2-5,TGTGCCAGCAGCTTTTGGACAGGGAGGCGGGAGACCCAGTACTTC,CASSFWTGRRETQYF
-,few,TRBV19,TRBJ1-2,TGTGCCAGTAGTATCCCGGGACGGATCGGCTACACCTTC,CASSIPGRIGYTF
TRBD1,-,TRBV27,TRBJ1-3,TGTGCCAGCAGTTTGGGACAGGGCCACACCATATATTTT,CASSLGQGHTIYF
TRBD1,-,TRBV28,TRBJ2-6,TGTGCCAGCAACAAACCACTAGGGGGACAGGGGTTTGGTGGGGCCAACGTCCTGACTTTC,CASNKPLGGQGFGGANVLTF
TRBD2,few,TRBV10-3,TRBJ2-1,TGTGCCATCAGTGAGTCGCTCGGACTAGCGGGAGACTACAATGAGCAGTTCTTC,CAISESLGLAGDYNEQFF
TRBD2,-,TRBV5-1,TRBJ2-1,TGCGCCAGCAGCTTCACTAGCGGGAGGGGAGGGGAGCAGTTCTTC,CASSFTSGRGGEQFF
-,-,TRBV28,TRBJ1-3,TGTGCCAGCAGTACCCGAGGGGGACGCTCTGGAAACACCATATATTTT,CASSTRGGRSGNTIYF
-,few,TRBV28,TRBJ2-6,TGTGCCAGCAGGGTCGGTGAAGGTGGGGCCAACGTCCTGACTTTC,CASRVGEGGANVLTF
-,-,TRBV11-2,TRBJ2-1,TGTGCCAGCAGCTTGTATGAGGGTTACTACAATGAGCAGTTCTTC,CASSLYEGYYNEQFF
-,-,TRBV19,TRBJ1-4,TGTGCCAGTAGTAATCCCGACACGGCCCGTGAAAAACTGTTTTTT,CASSNPDTAREKLFF
TRBD2,-,TRBV28,TRBJ2-7,TGTGCCAGCAGTTACATGACGGGGGGAAAGATAAAAAACGAGCAGTACTTC,CASSYMTGGKIKNEQYF
-,-,TRBV6-6,TRBJ1-5,TGTGCCAGCAGTTACTCGAGGTGGGGAAGGCAGCCCCAGCATTTT,CASSYSRWGRQPQHF
-,-,TRBV7-9,TRBJ2-3,TGTGCCAGCAGCCCCATCCTCGCAGGACCCCGCACAGATACGCAGTATTTT,CASSPILAGPRTDTQYF
-,-,TRBV2,TRBJ1-1,TGTGCCAGCAGGGATCCAGGGGAATCAGCTTTCTTT,CASRDPGESAFF
TRBD2,-,TRBV11-3,TRBJ2-1,TGTGCCAGCAGCTTAGTGGGCGGGAGGGCCGCGGATGAGCAGTTCTTC,CASSLVGGRAADEQFF
-,-,TRBV25-1,TRBJ2-5,TGTGCCAGCAGTGACCCTCGCAGACAAGAGACCCAGTACTTC,CASSDPRRQETQYF
TRBD1,-,TRBV14,TRBJ2-7,TGTGCCAGCAGCCAGGGACAGGGGAACGAGCAGTACTTC,CASSQGQGNEQYF
-,once,TRBV6-5,TRBJ2-1,TGTGCCACCCTAGGGGGGGGCAATGAGCAGTTCTTC,CATLGGGNEQFF
TRBD1,-,TRBV7-9,TRBJ2-5,TGTGCCAGCAGCCCCGTGGACAGGGACCAAGAGACCCAGTACTTC,CASSPVDRDQETQYF
TRBD1,-,TRBV2,TRBJ2-2,TGTGCCAGCCGAAGACAGGGTTCTCCCACCGGGGAGCTGTTTTTT,CASRRQGSPTGELFF
-,few,TRBV5-1,TRBJ1-1,TGCGCCAGCAGCTTGGTAGGGGGGAACACTGAAGCTTTCTTT,CASSLVGGNTEAFF
-,once,TRBV7-9,TRBJ2-1,TGTGCCAGCAGCTCTCGTACTGGGACCCATGAGCAGTTCTTC,CASSSRTGTHEQFF
-,-,TRBV6-6,TRBJ1-4,TGTGCCAGCCACTGGGCCGAAAATGAAAAACTGTTTTTT,CASHWAENEKLFF
TRBD1,-,TRBV10-3,TRBJ2-7,TGTGCCATCAGTGAGTCGGGGACAGGGGCCTACGAGCAGTACTTC,CAISESGTGAYEQYF